This T cell receptor (beta chain) is from a study of blood T cell repertoires in COVID-19. CDR3 length equals 13 residues. The V gene's germline CDR1 is SGHDT and CDR2 YYEEEE. Trimming took 0 bases from V and 7 from J, leaving 8 bases between them. As handled by the study authors: Estimated nucleated cell counts came from reference gene primer amplification. Data came from immunoSEQ multiplex PCR; TCRdb stores just in-frame clones and leaves some out. For V, J and clone size, that table is used; D and trimming come from the DNA. The data contain 130,000 to 150,000 clones, approximately 87% of them singletons.

This chain connects TRBV5-6 to TRBJ2-1; D is ambiguous. Material for sequencing was peripheral blood. The TCR comes from a woman between 45 and 65 years old with active or convalescent COVID-19. This chain's CDR3 is CASSLDRVNEQFF. The CDR3 DNA is TGTGCCAGCAGCTTGGACCGAGTAAATGAGCAGTTCTTC.